The entry below describes one TCR beta chain. A single record per CDR3 protein comes from TCRdb applying MiXCR to the RT-PCR reads. The sample includes almost 700,000 distinct CDR3 sequences, approximately 14% of them seen just once. CDR3 length: 16 residues. This clonotype was obtained from a female donor in good health, serving as a healthy control. Sequencing was performed on memory CD4+ T cells from blood. This chain links TRBV21-1 with TRBJ1-5; the DNA was not used to check the table's D call, TRBD1. TRBV21-1 is tagged as a pseudogene. This CDR3 reads CASSKGPGRSNQPQHF. The CDR3 DNA follows: TGTGCCAGCAGCAAAGGACCCGGGCGAAGCAATCAGCCCCAGCATTTT.